Below are 4 T cell receptor beta chains sequenced from a single sample in a study of cytomegalovirus exposure and HLA in healthy donors. Both 60 Vbeta primers and 13 Jbeta primers went into the PCR. The repertoire was sequenced with immunoSEQ multiplex PCR; TCRdb's copy has only in-frame clones and lacks some. The profile shows approximately 200,000 clones, about 79% of them singletons. Sequencing input: PBMCs. These receptors were taken from a boy younger than 10 in good health and CMV-seronegative.

Details on this clone: This same CDR3 is encoded by further DNA sequences in the sample. V gene TRBV18 combines with J gene TRBJ1-1; D gene ambiguous. The V and J ends lost 2 bases and 0 bases respectively, with 4 bases between them. The CDR3 extends over 13 amino acids. Germline V gives CDR1 KGHSH, CDR2 LQKENI. CDR3 in amino acids: CASSPGLNTEAFF. CDR3 DNA: TGTGCCAGCTCACCAGGCCTGAACACTGAAGCTTTCTTT. Based on the CDR3 plus reference TRBV18 and TRBJ1-1, the full variable domain is NAGVMQNPRHLVRRRGQEARLRCSPMKGHSHVYWYRQLPEEGLKFMVYLQKENIIDESGMPKERFSAEFPKEGPSILRIQQVVRGDSAAYFCASSPGLNTEAFFGQGTRLTVV.

On this clone: Other DNA sequences in this specimen translate into the identical CDR3. This chain connects TRBV5-5 to TRBJ2-7; D perhaps matches TRBD2 (6 bases). Looked up from germline, CDR1 is SGHKS and CDR2 is YYEKEE (reference sequence). The CDR3 spans 14 residues. Trimming stripped 2 bases from V and 6 bases from J, with 15 bases between. This CDR3 reads CASSFSGGAGEQYF. In nucleotides, the CDR3 is TGTGCCAGCAGCTTTAGCGGAGGGGCAGGCGAGCAGTACTTC.

J is TRBJ1-5 and V is TRBV5-1; D remains ambiguous. The ends were cut back, 0 bases at V and 7 bases at J, with 11 bases in the middle. Germline V gene sequence: CDR1 SGHRS, CDR2 YFSETQ. There are 14 residues in the CDR3. CDR3 protein: CASSLAGGGQPQHF. As DNA, the CDR3 is TGCGCCAGCAGCTTGGCGGGTGGAGGACAGCCCCAGCATTTT.

The chain carries TRBV19 and TRBJ1-4, with 8 bases identical to TRBD1. V trimming: 3 bases; J trimming: 8 bases; junction bases outside the gene matches: 2. The CDR3 length is 13 residues. Per germline, CDR1 LNHDA and CDR2 SQIVND (reference sequence). The CDR3 sequence is CASSMDRAEKLFF. The CDR3 nucleotides read TGTGCCAGTAGTATGGACAGGGCGGAAAAACTGTTTTTT.